These 24 T cell receptor beta chains originate from one sample sequenced in a study of CD8+ T cells in alopecia areata. After isolation, RNA underwent reverse transcription to generate cDNA as the sequencing template. Libraries were prepared by immunoSEQ multiplex PCR; TCRdb keeps only in-frame clonotypes and omits some of them. The sample lists about 120,000 clones, approximately 38% occurring once. The sample was CD4+ T cells sorted from blood. Source of these receptors: a human donor with alopecia areata.

The chain combines TRBV9 with TRBJ2-2; no reliable D call. Germline V lookup: CDR1 SGDLS, CDR2 YYNGEE. V shed 5 bases and J shed 1 base, with 6 bases lying between them. The CDR3 has 13 residues. CDR3 region: CASRSQNTGELFF. In nucleotides, the CDR3 is TGTGCCAGCAGGTCTCAGAACACCGGGGAGCTGTTTTTT.

This clone was seen just once. The rearrangement uses TRBV29-1 and TRBJ2-7; 11 bases align to TRBD2. The CDR3 is made up of 15 amino acids. V dropped 5 bases and J dropped 1; count of bases not matched to a gene: 7. The germline V gene encodes CDR1 SQVTM and CDR2 ANQGSEA. The CDR3, as DNA: TGCAGCGTTCGGACAGGACTAGCGGGTTCCTACGAGCAGTACTTC. Protein: CSVRTGLAGSYEQYF.

The chain is built from TRBV30 and TRBJ1-2, with TRBD1 matching over 11 bases. CDR3 size: 14 residues. Germline assignment: CDR1 GTSNPN and CDR2 SVGIG (reference sequence). The J segment lost 4 bases and the V segment lost 3 bases, leaving 4 bases of the junction unmatched. The CDR3 region has the DNA TGTGCCTGGAGCTCCGGGACAGGGGGCTATGGCTACACCTTC. Its protein is CAWSSGTGGYGYTF.

The gene calls are TRBV29-1 and TRBJ2-7; 13 nucleotides match TRBD2. CDR3 size: 15 residues. Germline V gene lookup returns CDR1 SQVTM and CDR2 ANQGSEA. V lost 6 bases, J lost 6 bases, and 11 bases stayed unmatched. The DNA of the CDR3 is TGCAGCGTGGCGGTAGGGACTAGCGGGATCCGCGAGCAGTACTTC. It specifies CSVAVGTSGIREQYF.

This chain connects TRBV7-2 to TRBJ2-1; D tentatively fits TRBD1 or TRBD2 (6 bases each). CDR1 SGHTA and CDR2 FQGNSA come from the germline V gene. The CDR3 covers 16 residues. Trimming shortened V by 4 bases and J by 4 bases, and 17 bases separated the two germline ends. Here the CDR3 DNA reads TGTGCCAGCAGCTCAGACGGGGGCGTATCGTACAATGAGCAGTTCTTC. Protein: CASSSDGGVSYNEQFF.

This chain uses TRBV19 with TRBJ2-7; D is undetermined. The V gene lost 3 bases and the J gene lost 4 bases, with 16 bases spanning the gap. This CDR3 is built from 15 residues. Germline CDR1 is LNHDA and CDR2 is SQIVND (reference sequence). CDR3 amino acids: CASSITRLPEYEQYF. The CDR3, as DNA: TGTGCCAGTAGTATCACCCGACTCCCCGAGTACGAGCAGTACTTC.

In DNA form, the CDR3 reads TGCGCCAGCAGCTCTGGCCCTAACTACGAGCAGTACTTC. Amino acids: CASSSGPNYEQYF. The rearrangement joins TRBV4-3 to TRBJ2-7, with D uncertain. The germline V and J ends were trimmed by 5 bases and 3 bases, with 11 bases remaining between them. Germline assignment: CDR1 LGHNA and CDR2 YSLEER. The CDR3 extends over 13 amino acids.

The CDR3 DNA is TGTGCCAGCAGCTTAGCCCCGGGAGGCGAGCAGTACTTC. This gives the protein CASSLAPGGEQYF. The chain carries TRBV7-2 and TRBJ2-7; 7 bases are a match to TRBD2. The CDR3 sequence is 13 residues long. Germline CDR1 and CDR2: SGHTA and FQGNSA. The V and J ends lost 0 bases and 6 bases, in that order; junction bases with no gene match: 2.

This chain joins TRBV5-1 and TRBJ2-5, with D tentatively TRBD1 or TRBD2 (5 bases each). V was cut by 4 bases and J by 3 bases, with 10 bases left in between. Germline-derived CDR1 and CDR2 are SGHRS and YFSETQ. The CDR3 consists of 13 residues. CDR3 sequence: CASSRDQEETQYF. As DNA, the CDR3 is TGCGCCAGCAGCCGGGACCAAGAAGAGACCCAGTACTTC.

The rearrangement uses TRBV7-6 and TRBJ1-1, with D hard to call. The V end was cut by 5 bases, the J end by 6 bases, with 16 bases between. CDR3 length: 14 residues. Germline CDR1 is SGHVS and CDR2 is FNYEAQ. CDR3 residues: CASSTASGRSEAFF. The CDR3 bases are TGTGCCAGCAGCACTGCAAGCGGCCGGTCTGAAGCTTTCTTT.

A few counts support this clone. CDR3 in amino acids: CASSPAGAYNEQFF. The CDR3 DNA follows: TGTGCCAGCTCACCTGCAGGGGCATACAATGAGCAGTTCTTC. The rearrangement joins TRBV18 to TRBJ2-1, with D perhaps matching TRBD1 (6 bases). The CDR3 has 14 residues. Trimming stripped 3 bases from V and 4 bases from J, with 10 bases between. Germline assignment: CDR1 KGHSH and CDR2 LQKENI.

The V gene is TRBV29-1, the J gene TRBJ2-7, with D maybe TRBD1 (5 bases). Trimming pared 3 bases from V and 1 base from J, leaving 7 bases between. Germline CDR1 reads SQVTM; CDR2 reads ANQGSEA. The CDR3 has 12 amino acids. The CDR3 DNA sequence: TGCAGCGTTGATTCAGGGTCCTACGAGCAGTACTTC. It yields the protein CSVDSGSYEQYF.

This clone was counted between two and nine times. This chain connects TRBV28 to TRBJ2-2; 8 bases map to TRBD2. The germline CDR1 and CDR2 sequences are MDHEN and SYDVKM. The CDR3 is made up of 15 amino acids. The V segment lost 6 bases and the J segment 0 bases; nucleotides outside the gene matches: 3. The CDR3 DNA follows: TGTGCCAGCAGGGGAGCGGGAGCGAACACCGGGGAGCTGTTTTTT. Amino acids: CASRGAGANTGELFF.

The chain recombines TRBV5-1 with TRBJ2-2; D call uncertain. The CDR3 is 14 amino acids. The germline CDR1 and CDR2 sequences are SGHRS and YFSETQ. V was cut by 2 bases and J by 6 bases, with 11 bases left in between. The CDR3 protein is CASSFQFRPGELFF. The CDR3 DNA follows: TGCGCCAGCAGCTTTCAGTTTAGGCCCGGGGAGCTGTTTTTT.

This clone was detected a few times. The J gene is TRBJ2-3, the V gene TRBV14; 13 nucleotides match TRBD2. The CDR3 length is 16 residues. Trimming cost V 4 bases and J 2 bases; bases outside gene matches: 3. CDR1 is SGHDN, CDR2 FVKESK, per germline. CDR3 sequence: CASSRTSGGPTDTQYF. The CDR3 DNA follows: TGTGCCAGCAGCCGGACTAGCGGGGGACCCACAGATACGCAGTATTTT.

This rearrangement joins TRBV30 to TRBJ2-1; possible D gene TRBD1, 6 bases. From germline, CDR1 is GTSNPN and CDR2 SVGIG (reference sequence). This CDR3 is built from 13 residues. V gave up 0 bases and J gave up 8 bases, with 11 bases separating them. In DNA, the CDR3 is TGTGCCTGGAGTGTCGGAGAGGGGGATGAGCAGTTCTTC. Its protein is CAWSVGEGDEQFF.

This clone has just one count. Other DNA sequences in the same sample also yield this CDR3. V and J are TRBV27 and TRBJ2-5; 7 nucleotides line up with TRBD1. The CDR3 contains 14 residues. Losses at the gene ends were 5 bases for V and 1 base for J; bases not matched to a gene: 4. The V gene's germline CDR1 is MNHEY and CDR2 SMNVEV (reference sequence). The CDR3 loop reads CASSPRTGQETQYF. The CDR3 DNA sequence: TGTGCCAGCAGTCCGAGGACAGGCCAAGAGACCCAGTACTTC.

With regard to this clone: Within the sample, other DNA sequences also encode this same CDR3. The chain employs TRBV29-1 and TRBJ2-5; tentatively, D is TRBD1 (5 bases). Between the trimmed V and J ends, which lost 4 bases and 5 bases, there was a span of 11 bases. Looked up from germline, CDR1 is SQVTM and CDR2 is ANQGSEA. This CDR3 is 12 amino acids long. The CDR3 DNA sequence: TGCAGCGTTGGCCAGGGCGGTGAGACCCAGTACTTC. It specifies CSVGQGGETQYF. The full variable domain, its missing parts supplied by reference TRBV29-1 and TRBJ2-5, is SAVISQKPSRDICQRGTSLTIQCQVDSQVTMMFWYRQQPGQSLTLIATANQGSEATYESGFVIDKFPISRPNLTFSTLTVSNMSPEDSSIYLCSVGQGGETQYFGPGTRLLVL.

CDR3 DNA: TGTGCCAGCAGCCAAGGGGGACAGGGAATTGATACGCAGTATTTT. Translation: CASSQGGQGIDTQYF. The chain links TRBV4-2 to TRBJ2-3, with 9 bases fitting TRBD1. V dropped 1 base and J dropped 6; count of bases not matched to a gene: 5. The CDR3 totals 15 residues. Per the germline V gene, CDR1 is LGHNA and CDR2 is YNFKEQ.

This sequence joins TRBV7-2 and TRBJ2-1; TRBD2 matches at 9 bases. V was clipped by 5 bases and J by 4 bases; unmatched bases: 9. The length of the CDR3 is 16 residues. CDR1 is SGHTA and CDR2 is FQGNSA in the germline V gene. The CDR3 nucleotides are TGTGCCAGCAGCCTAAGCGGGAGGAACATGTACAATGAGCAGTTCTTC. As protein: CASSLSGRNMYNEQFF.

This clone was seen more than once but under ten times. This chain uses TRBV19 with TRBJ1-1, with D hard to call. Per the germline V gene, CDR1 is LNHDA and CDR2 is SQIVND (reference sequence). The CDR3 consists of 18 residues. V gave up 4 bases and J gave up 0 bases, with 21 bases separating them. The CDR3 is CASSNPRLGPGMNTEAFF. CDR3 DNA sequence: TGTGCCAGTAGTAATCCGCGTCTAGGACCTGGGATGAACACTGAAGCTTTCTTT.

The chain recombines TRBV5-1 with TRBJ2-3; D possibly uses TRBD1 or TRBD2 (5 bases each). Between the trimmed V and J ends, which lost 2 bases and 2 bases, there was a span of 12 bases. The CDR3 loop spans 15 amino acids. Germline CDR1 is SGHRS and CDR2 is YFSETQ. This CDR3 reads CASSFEGPFTDTQYF. The CDR3 nucleotides are TGCGCCAGCAGCTTTGAGGGGCCCTTCACAGATACGCAGTATTTT.

Notes on this clone: Other DNA sequences within the sample encode an identical CDR3. The chain combines TRBV30 with TRBJ1-1, with D perhaps matching TRBD1 (5 bases). The length of the CDR3 is 13 residues. Looked up from germline, CDR1 is GTSNPN and CDR2 is SVGIG (reference sequence). Trimming removed 1 base at V and 3 bases at J, with 9 bases between. CDR3 protein: CAWSEGTHTEAFF. CDR3 nucleotide sequence: TGTGCCTGGAGTGAGGGGACTCACACTGAAGCTTTCTTT. The complete variable domain, with remaining parts taken from reference TRBV30 and TRBJ1-1, reads SQTIHQWPATLVQPVGSPLSLECTVEGTSNPNLYWYRQAAGRGLQLLFYSVGIGQISSEVPQNLSASRPQDRQFILSSKKLLLSDSGFYLCAWSEGTHTEAFFGQGTRLTVV.

This clone was detected once. The gene calls are TRBV30 and TRBJ2-4; possible D gene TRBD2, 7 bases. V was clipped by 0 bases and J by 0 bases, with 15 bases between them. The CDR3 is 17 amino acids. Germline V gene sequence: CDR1 GTSNPN, CDR2 SVGIG (reference sequence). The CDR3: CAWSVIQGGGAKNIQYF. The DNA for the CDR3 is TGTGCCTGGAGTGTGATTCAAGGGGGGGGAGCCAAAAACATTCAGTACTTC. The complete variable domain, with remaining parts taken from reference TRBV30 and TRBJ2-4, reads SQTIHQWPATLVQPVGSPLSLECTVEGTSNPNLYWYRQAAGRGLQLLFYSVGIGQISSEVPQNLSASRPQDRQFILSSKKLLLSDSGFYLCAWSVIQGGGAKNIQYFGAGTRLSVL.